The 8 T cell receptor beta chains below all came from one sample that was sequenced in a study of cytomegalovirus exposure and HLA in healthy donors. The data were produced by immunoSEQ multiplex PCR, yet TCRdb's version contains in-frame clones alone and is incomplete. The sample includes about 160,000 clones, under 90% of them seen just once. Sequenced input: PBMCs. All receptors derive from a woman in her late teens or twenties in good health and CMV-seropositive.

The chain employs TRBV2 and TRBJ1-5, with D unclear. CDR1 is SNHLY, CDR2 FYNNEI, per germline. V was cut by 1 base and J by 4 bases, with 5 bases left in between. CDR3 size: 13 residues. The CDR3 loop is CASSEERNQPQHF. For the CDR3, the DNA is TGTGCCAGCAGTGAAGAGAGGAATCAGCCCCAGCATTTT.

This clone has just a few counts. The chain combines TRBV10-3 with TRBJ1-5, with D perhaps matching TRBD1 (5 bases). Between the trimmed V and J ends, which lost 0 bases and 3 bases, there was a span of 12 bases. Germline assignment: CDR1 ENHRY and CDR2 SYGVKD. The CDR3 extends over 16 amino acids. This chain's CDR3 is CAISESWGHPNQPQHF. The DNA of the CDR3 is TGTGCCATCAGTGAGTCGTGGGGCCACCCCAATCAGCCCCAGCATTTT.

The chain has TRBV10-3 and TRBJ2-3; the D is unclear. The CDR3 covers 13 residues. V was trimmed by 4 bases and J by 0 bases, leaving 5 bases between them. Germline CDR1 and CDR2: ENHRY and SYGVKD. CDR3 residues: CAISGTSTDTQYF. The CDR3 DNA reads TGTGCCATCAGTGGTACTAGCACAGATACGCAGTATTTT.

The count of this clone is one. The chain is built from TRBV5-1 and TRBJ2-1, with 7 nucleotides matching TRBD1. Germline assignment: CDR1 SGHRS and CDR2 YFSETQ. J lost 5 bases, V lost 4 bases, and 12 bases had no gene match. The CDR3 length is 16 residues. CDR3 protein: CASSVPRDSLDNEQFF. The CDR3 region has the DNA TGCGCCAGCAGCGTACCAAGGGACAGCTTGGACAATGAGCAGTTCTTC.

As DNA, the CDR3 is TGTGCCAGCAGTGAAGAAGGGACAGTTGGAGGAAAACTGTTTTTT. Amino acid sequence: CASSEEGTVGGKLFF. This rearrangement joins TRBV2 to TRBJ1-4; 7 bases match TRBD1. The CDR3 spans 15 residues. The junction had 9 bases not matched to a gene; V was cut back by 1 base and J by 10 bases. Germline lookup yields CDR1 SNHLY and CDR2 FYNNEI.

The V and J genes are TRBV7-3 and TRBJ2-3; D remains unclear. Germline loops: CDR1 SGHTA, CDR2 FQGTGA. CDR3 length: 14 residues. V lost 3 bases, J lost 2 bases, and 9 bases lay in between. The CDR3, as DNA: TGTGCCAGCAGCTTGAACAGCAACACAGATACGCAGTATTTT. Encoded protein: CASSLNSNTDTQYF.

Here the CDR3 DNA reads TGCAGCTGCGACAGCGGGAGGGCGGGGGTAGAGACCCAGTACTTC. Residues: CSCDSGRAGVETQYF. The chain links TRBV29-1 to TRBJ2-5; 10 bases fit TRBD2. Germline CDR1 SQVTM, CDR2 ANQGSEA. The CDR3 has 15 amino acids. Trimming took 8 bases from V and 4 from J; bases not matched to a gene: 13.

This chain uses TRBV5-4 with TRBJ1-2; the D gene is possibly TRBD1 (5 bases). The CDR3 totals 14 residues. Germline V lookup: CDR1 SGHNT, CDR2 YYREEE (reference sequence). Trimming pared 0 bases from V and 6 bases from J, leaving 12 bases between. CDR3 sequence (DNA): TGTGCCAGCAGCTTGGAGGAGGGGTTGGATGGCTACACCTTC. Its translation is CASSLEEGLDGYTF.